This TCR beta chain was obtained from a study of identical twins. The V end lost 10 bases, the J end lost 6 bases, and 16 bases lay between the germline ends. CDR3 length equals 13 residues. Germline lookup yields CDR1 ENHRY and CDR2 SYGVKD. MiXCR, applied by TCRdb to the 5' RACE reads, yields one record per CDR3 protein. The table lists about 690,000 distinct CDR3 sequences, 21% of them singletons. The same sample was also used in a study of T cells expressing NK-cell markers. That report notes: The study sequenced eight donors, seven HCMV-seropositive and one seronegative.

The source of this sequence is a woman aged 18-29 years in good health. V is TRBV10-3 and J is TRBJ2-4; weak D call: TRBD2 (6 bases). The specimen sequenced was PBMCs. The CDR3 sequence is CASSRELGNIQYF. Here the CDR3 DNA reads TGTGCCAGCAGCCGGGAGCTAGGAAACATTCAGTACTTC.